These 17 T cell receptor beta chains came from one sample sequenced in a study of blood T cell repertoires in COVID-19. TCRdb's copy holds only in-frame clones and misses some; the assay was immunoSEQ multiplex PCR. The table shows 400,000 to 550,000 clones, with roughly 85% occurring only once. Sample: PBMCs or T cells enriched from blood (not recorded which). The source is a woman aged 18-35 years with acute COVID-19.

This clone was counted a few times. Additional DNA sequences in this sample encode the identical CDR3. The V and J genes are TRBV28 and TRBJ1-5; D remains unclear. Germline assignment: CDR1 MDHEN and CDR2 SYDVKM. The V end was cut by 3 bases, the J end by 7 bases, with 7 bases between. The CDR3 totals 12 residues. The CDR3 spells CASSLSGQPQHF. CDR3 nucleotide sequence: TGTGCCAGCAGTTTGTCTGGCCAGCCCCAGCATTTT.

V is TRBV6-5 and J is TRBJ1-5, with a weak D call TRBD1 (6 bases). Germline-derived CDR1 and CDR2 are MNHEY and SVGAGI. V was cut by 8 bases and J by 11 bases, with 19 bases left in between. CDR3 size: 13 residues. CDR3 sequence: CASLWGGLMAQHF. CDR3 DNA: TGTGCCAGCCTCTGGGGGGGGCTCATGGCCCAGCATTTT.

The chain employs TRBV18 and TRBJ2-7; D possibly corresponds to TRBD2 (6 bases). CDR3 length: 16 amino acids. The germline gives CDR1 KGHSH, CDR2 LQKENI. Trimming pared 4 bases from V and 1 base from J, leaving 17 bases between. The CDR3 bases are TGTGCCAGCTCACTATACCGGGGAGGCCTATCCTACGAGCAGTACTTC. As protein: CASSLYRGGLSYEQYF.

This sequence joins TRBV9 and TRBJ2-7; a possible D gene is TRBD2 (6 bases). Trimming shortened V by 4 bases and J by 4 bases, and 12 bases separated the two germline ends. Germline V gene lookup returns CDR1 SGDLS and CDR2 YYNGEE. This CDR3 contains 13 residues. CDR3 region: CASSPSRGYEQYF. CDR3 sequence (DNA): TGTGCCAGCAGCCCCTCTCGGGGGTACGAGCAGTACTTC. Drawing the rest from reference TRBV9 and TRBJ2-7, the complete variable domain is DSGVTQTPKHLITATGQRVTLRCSPRSGDLSVYWYQQSLDQGLQFLIQYYNGEERAKGNILERFSAQQFPDLHSELNLSSLELGDSALYFCASSPSRGYEQYFGPGTRLTVT.

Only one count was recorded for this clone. CDR3 DNA: TGTGCCAGTAAGGCAGGGTCCCAGCCCCAGCATTTT. Amino acids: CASKAGSQPQHF. The chain is built from TRBV19 and TRBJ1-5; weak D call: TRBD1 (5 bases). This CDR3 spans 12 amino acids. Trimming pared 7 bases from V and 7 bases from J, leaving 11 bases between. In germline, CDR1 is LNHDA, CDR2 SQIVND (reference sequence).

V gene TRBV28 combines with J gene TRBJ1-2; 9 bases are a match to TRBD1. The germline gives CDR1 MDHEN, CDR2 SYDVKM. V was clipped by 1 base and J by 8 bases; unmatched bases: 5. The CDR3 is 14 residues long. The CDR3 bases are TGTGCCAGCAGTTTATCGGGACAGGGTGGAGGCTACACCTTC. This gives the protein CASSLSGQGGGYTF.

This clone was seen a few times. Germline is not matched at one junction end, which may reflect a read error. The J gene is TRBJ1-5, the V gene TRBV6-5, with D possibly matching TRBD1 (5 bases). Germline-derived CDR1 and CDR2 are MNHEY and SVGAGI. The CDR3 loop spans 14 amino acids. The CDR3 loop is CASSPRGSTQPQHF. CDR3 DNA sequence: TGTGCCAGCAGCCCCCGGGGGAGCACTCAGCCCCAGCATTTT.

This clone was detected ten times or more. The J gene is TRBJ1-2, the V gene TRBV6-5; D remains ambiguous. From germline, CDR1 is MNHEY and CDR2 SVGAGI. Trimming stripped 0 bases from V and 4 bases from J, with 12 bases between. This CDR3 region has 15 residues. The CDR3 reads CASSYSNAGIYGYTF. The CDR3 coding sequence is TGTGCCAGCAGTTACTCGAATGCGGGCATCTATGGCTACACCTTC.

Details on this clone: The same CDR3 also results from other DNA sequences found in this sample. The CDR3 is CSVPGAFF. The CDR3 DNA is TGCAGCGTCCCGGGGGCTTTCTTT. V usage is TRBV29-1 and J usage is TRBJ1-1; the D is unclear. From germline, CDR1 is SQVTM and CDR2 ANQGSEA. The CDR3 spans 8 residues. V was shortened by 6 bases and J by 11 bases, with 7 bases between the two germline ends.

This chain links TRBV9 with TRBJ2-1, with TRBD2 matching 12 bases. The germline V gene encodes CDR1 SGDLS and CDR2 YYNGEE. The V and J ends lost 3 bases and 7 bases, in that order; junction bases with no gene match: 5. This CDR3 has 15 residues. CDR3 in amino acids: CASSEGLAGLNEQFF. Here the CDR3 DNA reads TGTGCCAGCAGCGAGGGACTAGCGGGCCTTAATGAGCAGTTCTTC.

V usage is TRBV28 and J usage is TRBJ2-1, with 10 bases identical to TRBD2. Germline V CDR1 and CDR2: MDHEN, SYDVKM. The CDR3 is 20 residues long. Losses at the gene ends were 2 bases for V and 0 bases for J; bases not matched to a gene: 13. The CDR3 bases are TGTGCCAGCAGTTTACTTAGGGTAGCGGGGGGCCCGAGCTCCTACAATGAGCAGTTCTTC. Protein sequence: CASSLLRVAGGPSSYNEQFF.

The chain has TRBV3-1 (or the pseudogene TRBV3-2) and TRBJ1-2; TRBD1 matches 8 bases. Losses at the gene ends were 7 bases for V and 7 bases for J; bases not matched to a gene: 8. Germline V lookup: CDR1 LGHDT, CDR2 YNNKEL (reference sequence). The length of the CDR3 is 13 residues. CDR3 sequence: CASINSGGFGYTF. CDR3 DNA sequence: TGTGCCAGCATCAACTCAGGGGGCTTTGGCTACACCTTC.

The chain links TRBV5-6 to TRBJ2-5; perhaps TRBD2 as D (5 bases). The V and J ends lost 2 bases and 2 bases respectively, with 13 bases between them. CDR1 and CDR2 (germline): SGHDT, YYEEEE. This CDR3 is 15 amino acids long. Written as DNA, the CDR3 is TGTGCCAGCAGCTTAGCGGAAGGTGGGCAAGAGACCCAGTACTTC. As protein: CASSLAEGGQETQYF.

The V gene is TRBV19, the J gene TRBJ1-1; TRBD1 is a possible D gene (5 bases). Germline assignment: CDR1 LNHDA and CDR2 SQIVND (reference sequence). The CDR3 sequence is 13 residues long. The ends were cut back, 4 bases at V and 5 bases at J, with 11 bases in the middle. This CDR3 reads CASSTGRGTEAFF. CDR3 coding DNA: TGTGCCAGTAGTACAGGGAGGGGAACTGAAGCTTTCTTT.

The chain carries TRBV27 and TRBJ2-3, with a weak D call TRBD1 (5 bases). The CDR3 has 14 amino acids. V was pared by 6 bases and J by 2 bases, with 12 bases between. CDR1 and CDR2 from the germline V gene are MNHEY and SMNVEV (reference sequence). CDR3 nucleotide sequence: TGTGCCAGCAGATTTGGGGCATACACAGATACGCAGTATTTT. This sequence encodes CASRFGAYTDTQYF.

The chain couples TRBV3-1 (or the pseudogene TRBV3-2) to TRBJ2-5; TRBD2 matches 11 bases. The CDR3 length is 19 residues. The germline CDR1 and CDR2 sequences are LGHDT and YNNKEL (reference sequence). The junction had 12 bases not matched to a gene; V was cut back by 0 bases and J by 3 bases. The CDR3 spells CASSQDGVAGGPVKETQYF. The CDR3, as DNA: TGTGCCAGCAGCCAAGATGGAGTAGCGGGGGGGCCGGTGAAAGAGACCCAGTACTTC.

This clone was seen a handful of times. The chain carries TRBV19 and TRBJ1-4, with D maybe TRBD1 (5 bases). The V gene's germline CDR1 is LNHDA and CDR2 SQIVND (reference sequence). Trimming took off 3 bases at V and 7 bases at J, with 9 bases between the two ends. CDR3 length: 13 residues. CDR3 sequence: CASSMWGGEKLFF. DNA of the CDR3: TGTGCCAGTAGTATGTGGGGCGGTGAAAAACTGTTTTTT.